These 24 T cell receptor beta chains originate from one sample sequenced in a study of T cell responses to AZD1222 COVID-19 vaccine. The method was immunoSEQ multiplex PCR; TCRdb's version includes in-frame clones alone and lacks a portion of them. The table records roughly 92,000 clones, nearly 90% of them present only once. The material sequenced was peripheral blood, taken on day 0 of AZD1222 vaccination. The receptors were sampled from an adult in good health.

This chain links TRBV5-8 with TRBJ1-2, with 7 bases lining up with TRBD1. The CDR3 contains 13 residues. After removal of 6 bases from V and 5 bases from J, the junction contained 7 bases not matched to a gene. Germline CDR1 reads SGHTS; CDR2 reads YDEGEE. The CDR3 bases are TGTGCCAGCAATGCAGGGGGGGTGTATGGCTACACCTTC. This translates into CASNAGGVYGYTF. Supplemented by reference TRBV5-8 and TRBJ1-2, the full variable domain reads EAGVTQSPTHLIKTRGQQATLRCSPISGHTSVYWYQQALGLGLQFLLWYDEGEERNRGNFPPRFSGRQFPNYSSELNVNALELEDSALYLCASNAGGVYGYTFGSGTRLTVV.

The V and J genes are TRBV19 and TRBJ2-3, with a possible D match to TRBD1 (7 bases). The CDR3 runs to 15 residues. V was pared by 6 bases and J by 3 bases, with 16 bases between. Germline CDR1 reads LNHDA; CDR2 reads SQIVND (reference sequence). This CDR3 is CASRYRAGGTDTQYF. CDR3 coding DNA: TGTGCCAGTAGGTATAGGGCAGGGGGGACAGATACGCAGTATTTT.

The V call is TRBV19, the J call TRBJ2-7; the D gene is possibly TRBD2 (5 bases). With 1 base removed from V and 0 bases from J, the gap between germline ends came to 7 bases. The CDR3 runs 14 residues. In germline, CDR1 is LNHDA, CDR2 SQIVND (reference sequence). In DNA form, the CDR3 reads TGTGCCAGTAGTATAGCCGGGGACTCCTACGAGCAGTACTTC. This codes for CASSIAGDSYEQYF.

The chain links TRBV7-8 to TRBJ2-1, with unresolved D. CDR3 length equals 18 residues. Germline V lookup: CDR1 SGHVS, CDR2 FQNEAQ. V lost 6 bases, J lost 6 bases, and 27 bases lay in between. The CDR3 nucleotides read TGTGCCAGCAGTCACACCCCCCCTTCAGCTAAGAATACCAATGAGCAGTTCTTC. Encoded protein: CASSHTPPSAKNTNEQFF.

The genes are TRBV3-1 (or the pseudogene TRBV3-2) and TRBJ2-3; TRBD1 aligns across 8 bases. Germline CDR1 reads LGHDT; CDR2 reads YNNKEL (reference sequence). The CDR3 has 16 amino acids. V gave up 1 base and J gave up 0 bases; unmatched junction bases: 3. DNA of the CDR3: TGTGCCAGCAGCCAAGGGACAGGGCATAGCACAGATACGCAGTATTTT. Its protein product is CASSQGTGHSTDTQYF.

This clone was seen only a few times. The chain is built from TRBV19 and TRBJ1-3; D is uncertain. With 7 bases removed from V and 4 bases from J, the gap between germline ends came to 11 bases. The CDR3 sequence is 13 residues long. The germline V gene encodes CDR1 LNHDA and CDR2 SQIVND (reference sequence). CDR3 sequence reads: CASNLGSGNTIYF. CDR3 bases: TGTGCCAGTAACTTGGGATCGGGAAACACCATATATTTT.

The chain carries TRBV7-2 and TRBJ2-3; D not certain. This CDR3 is built from 12 residues. The germline gives CDR1 SGHTA, CDR2 FQGNSA. V was pared by 7 bases and J by 7 bases, with 12 bases between. Here the CDR3 DNA reads TGTGCCAGCACCCCCCCTGGGAATACGCAGTATTTT. It codes for CASTPPGNTQYF.

The genes are TRBV19 and TRBJ1-2, with D hard to call. The germline gives CDR1 LNHDA, CDR2 SQIVND (reference sequence). This CDR3 comprises 15 residues. The germline V and J ends were trimmed by 8 bases and 4 bases, with 20 bases remaining between them. The CDR3 protein is CASGQRLVLSYGYTF. CDR3 DNA: TGTGCCAGTGGCCAACGTCTGGTTCTATCCTATGGCTACACCTTC.

This sequence joins TRBV5-1 and TRBJ1-2; D not certain. The CDR3 has 15 residues. The V gene's germline CDR1 is SGHRS and CDR2 YFSETQ. With 0 bases removed from V and 5 bases from J, the gap between germline ends came to 14 bases. The CDR3, as DNA: TGCGCCAGCAGCTTGGACGGCGCCCCAGCTTATGGCTACACCTTC. It yields the protein CASSLDGAPAYGYTF. Full variable domain (missing parts from reference TRBV5-1 and TRBJ1-2): KAGVTQTPRYLIKTRGQQVTLSCSPISGHRSVSWYQQTPGQGLQFLFEYFSETQRNKGNFPGRFSGRQFSNSRSEMNVSTLELGDSALYLCASSLDGAPAYGYTFGSGTRLTVV.

The gene calls are TRBV5-6 and TRBJ1-4; TRBD1 matches 9 bases. V trimming: 1 base; J trimming: 1 base; junction bases outside the gene matches: 5. This CDR3 is built from 17 residues. Germline V lookup: CDR1 SGHDT, CDR2 YYEEEE. DNA for the CDR3: TGTGCCAGCAGCTTGAAGGGACAGGGTCGAACTAATGAAAAACTGTTTTTT. Encoded protein: CASSLKGQGRTNEKLFF.

This sequence joins TRBV18 and TRBJ1-5; D is perhaps TRBD1 (5 bases). The CDR3 is made up of 17 amino acids. Germline V gene sequence: CDR1 KGHSH, CDR2 LQKENI. The ends were cut back, 4 bases at V and 0 bases at J, with 16 bases in the middle. CDR3 region: CASSRTMTANSNQPQHF. For the CDR3, the DNA is TGTGCCAGCTCACGAACGATGACAGCTAATAGCAATCAGCCCCAGCATTTT.

This clone came up a few times. The chain is built from TRBV25-1 and TRBJ1-3; D is unresolved. The CDR3 loop spans 13 amino acids. Germline V gene sequence: CDR1 MGHDK, CDR2 SYGVNS. V shed 4 bases and J shed 0 bases, with 4 bases lying between them. CDR3 sequence (DNA): TGTGCCAGCAGTGTACGCTCTGGAAACACCATATATTTT. This translates into CASSVRSGNTIYF. Variable domain in full (rest from reference TRBV25-1 and TRBJ1-3): EADIYQTPRYLVIGTGKKITLECSQTMGHDKMYWYQQDPGMELHLIHYSYGVNSTEKGDLSSESTVSRIRTEHFPLTLESARPSHTSQYLCASSVRSGNTIYFGEGSWLTVV.

The chain carries TRBV19 and TRBJ2-2; 9 bases are a match to TRBD1. The CDR3 runs 15 residues. Germline values: CDR1 LNHDA, CDR2 SQIVND (reference sequence). Trimming cost V 4 bases and J 2 bases; bases outside gene matches: 2. Written as DNA, the CDR3 is TGTGCCAGTAGTAGACAGGGGGGAAACACCGGGGAGCTGTTTTTT. This encodes CASSRQGGNTGELFF.

The chain combines TRBV7-3 with TRBJ2-6; tentatively, D is TRBD2 (6 bases). This CDR3 has 16 residues. Germline CDR1 SGHTA, CDR2 FQGTGA. Trimming took off 5 bases at V and 0 bases at J, with 11 bases between the two ends. CDR3 nucleotides: TGTGCCAGCAGCCCGGACGGGGGCTCTGGGGCCAACGTCCTGACTTTC. It encodes CASSPDGGSGANVLTF.

The genes are TRBV12-3 or TRBV12-4 and TRBJ1-2; D uncertain. The V and J ends lost 6 bases and 8 bases respectively, with 13 bases between them. CDR3 length: 12 amino acids. The CDR3 protein is CASSHPPWGYTF. The CDR3 DNA reads as TGTGCCAGCAGCCACCCACCATGGGGCTACACCTTC.

The rearrangement joins TRBV25-1 to TRBJ1-4; weak D call: TRBD1 (5 bases). The V end was cut by 1 base, the J end by 3 bases, with 9 bases between. CDR3 size: 15 residues. Per the germline V gene, CDR1 is MGHDK and CDR2 is SYGVNS. For the CDR3, the DNA is TGTGCCAGCAGTGAATGGGGCCTATCTAATGAAAAACTGTTTTTT. Its translation is CASSEWGLSNEKLFF.

The V call is TRBV7-6, the J call TRBJ1-3, with unresolved D. Between the trimmed V and J ends, which lost 1 base and 0 bases, there was a span of 7 bases. The CDR3 consists of 15 residues. The germline V gene encodes CDR1 SGHVS and CDR2 FNYEAQ. The DNA of the CDR3 is TGTGCCAGCAGCTTAGGAGTGCACTCTGGAAACACCATATATTTT. Its translation is CASSLGVHSGNTIYF.

The chain recombines TRBV2 with TRBJ2-7, with D possibly being TRBD1 (5 bases). The CDR3 length is 12 residues. From germline, CDR1 is SNHLY and CDR2 FYNNEI. V lost 6 bases to trimming and J lost 5 bases, with 11 bases between them. Written as DNA, the CDR3 is TGTGCCAGCAGCCCTGGGGCTGACGAGCAGTACTTC. Protein sequence: CASSPGADEQYF. Complete variable domain (other parts from reference TRBV2 and TRBJ2-7): EPEVTQTPSHQVTQMGQEVILRCVPISNHLYFYWYRQILGQKVEFLVSFYNNEISEKSEIFDDQFSVERPDGSNFTLKIRSTKLEDSAMYFCASSPGADEQYFGPGTRLTVT.

V is TRBV9 and J is TRBJ2-5; D is possibly TRBD1 (6 bases). The V and J ends lost 3 bases and 1 base respectively, with 10 bases between them. Germline V CDR1 and CDR2: SGDLS, YYNGEE. The CDR3 loop spans 14 amino acids. CDR3 protein: CASSDRESQETQYF. CDR3 bases: TGTGCCAGCAGCGACAGGGAAAGCCAAGAGACCCAGTACTTC.

The DNA for the CDR3 is TGCGCCAGCAGCTTACCTTTCGGGGACACAGATACGCAGTATTTT. This codes for CASSLPFGDTDTQYF. The chain combines TRBV5-1 with TRBJ2-3, with D perhaps TRBD2 (5 bases). Trimming shortened V by 2 bases and J by 2 bases, and 12 bases separated the two germline ends. The CDR3 consists of 15 residues. Germline V gene lookup returns CDR1 SGHRS and CDR2 YFSETQ.

J is TRBJ2-2 and V is TRBV11-2; possible D gene TRBD1, 6 bases. Germline V CDR1 and CDR2: SGHAT, FQNNGV. The germline V and J ends were trimmed by 1 base and 8 bases, with 20 bases remaining between them. CDR3 length: 17 residues. The DNA for the CDR3 is TGTGCCAGCAGCTTAGTTATCCCCTTCCCTCAGGGGGGGGAGCTGTTTTTT. Its protein is CASSLVIPFPQGGELFF.

This clone has only one observation. This chain connects TRBV27 to TRBJ2-1, with D possibly matching TRBD2 (5 bases). Germline V lookup: CDR1 MNHEY, CDR2 SMNVEV (reference sequence). The CDR3 runs to 15 residues. The ends were cut back, 3 bases at V and 7 bases at J, with 16 bases in the middle. CDR3 residues: CASSLGVDPLNEQFF. The CDR3, as DNA: TGTGCCAGCAGTTTGGGAGTAGACCCACTAAATGAGCAGTTCTTC.

The chain combines TRBV7-8 with TRBJ2-5, with TRBD1 matching over 11 bases. Germline V gene data show CDR1 as SGHVS and CDR2 as FQNEAQ. The CDR3 totals 14 residues. The ends lost 5 bases at V and 7 bases at J; junction bases unmatched: 6. The DNA of the CDR3 is TGTGCCAGCAGCCGGGACAGGGGGATGGGGACCCAGTACTTC. Translated, it gives CASSRDRGMGTQYF. Using reference TRBV7-8 and TRBJ2-5 for the parts outside the CDR3, the full variable domain is GAGVSQSPRYKVAKRGQDVALRCDPISGHVSLFWYQQALGQGPEFLTYFQNEAQLDKSGLPSDRFFAERPEGSVSTLKIQRTQQEDSAVYLCASSRDRGMGTQYFGPGTRLLVL.

The chain couples TRBV5-4 to TRBJ2-3; perhaps D is TRBD1 or TRBD2 (5 bases each). This CDR3 has 16 amino acids. V was shortened by 2 bases and J by 0 bases, with 13 bases between the two germline ends. The germline CDR1 and CDR2 sequences are SGHNT and YYREEE (reference sequence). The CDR3 spells CASSLVIGGSTDTQYF. The CDR3 DNA reads as TGTGCCAGCAGCTTAGTTATTGGGGGAAGCACAGATACGCAGTATTTT. Looking up the rest from reference TRBV5-4 and TRBJ2-3 gives the full variable domain: ETGVTQSPTHLIKTRGQQVTLRCSSQSGHNTVSWYQQALGQGPQFIFQYYREEENGRGNFPPRFSGLQFPNYSSELNVNALELDDSALYLCASSLVIGGSTDTQYFGPGTRLTVL.